The present T cell receptor beta chain was sequenced within a study of blood T cell repertoires in COVID-19. The CDR3 is 15 residues long. Germline V lookup: CDR1 PRHDT, CDR2 FYEKMQ (reference sequence). J lost 4 bases, V lost 5 bases, and 3 bases had no gene match. Clones were sequenced by immunoSEQ multiplex PCR, and TCRdb holds only the in-frame ones, with some missing. The data show 280,000 or so clones, roughly 86% seen once. The rearrangement links TRBV13 to TRBJ2-2; 11 nucleotides agree with TRBD2. Source material: PBMCs or T cells enriched from blood (not recorded which). The receptor was isolated from a woman in her forties or fifties who had been exposed to COVID-19. The CDR3 loop reads CASSQLAGVTGELFF. DNA of the CDR3: TGTGCCAGCAGCCAACTAGCGGGGGTCACCGGGGAGCTGTTTTTT. Supplemented by reference TRBV13 and TRBJ2-2, the full variable domain reads AAGVIQSPRHLIKEKRETATLKCYPIPRHDTVYWYQQGPGQDPQFLISFYEKMQSDKGSIPDRFSAQQFSDYHSELNMSSLELGDSALYFCASSQLAGVTGELFFGEGSRLTVL.